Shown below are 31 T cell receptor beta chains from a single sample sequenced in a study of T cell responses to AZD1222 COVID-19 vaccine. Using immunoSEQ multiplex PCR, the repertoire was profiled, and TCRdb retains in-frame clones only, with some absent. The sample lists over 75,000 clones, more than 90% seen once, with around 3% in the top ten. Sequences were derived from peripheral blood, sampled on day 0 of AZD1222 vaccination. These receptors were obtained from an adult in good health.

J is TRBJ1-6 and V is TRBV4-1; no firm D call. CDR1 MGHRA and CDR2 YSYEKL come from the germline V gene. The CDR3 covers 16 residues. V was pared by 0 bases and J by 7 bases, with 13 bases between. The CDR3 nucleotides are TGCGCCAGCAGCCAAGAGCTCAACAGATTAAATTCACCCCTCCACTTT. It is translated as CASSQELNRLNSPLHF.

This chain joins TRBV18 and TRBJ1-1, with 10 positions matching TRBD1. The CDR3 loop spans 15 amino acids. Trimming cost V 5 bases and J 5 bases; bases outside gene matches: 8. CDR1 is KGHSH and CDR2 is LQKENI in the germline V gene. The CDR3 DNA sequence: TGTGCCAGCTCAGCCTGGGACAGGGGATTTACTGAAGCTTTCTTT. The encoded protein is CASSAWDRGFTEAFF.

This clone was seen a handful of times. The CDR3 sequence is CASSEASWAGYYEQYF. The CDR3 DNA sequence: TGTGCCAGCAGCGAAGCGAGCTGGGCAGGGTACTACGAGCAGTACTTC. V is TRBV11-2 and J is TRBJ2-7; the D gene is possibly TRBD1 (5 bases). Germline CDR1 is SGHAT and CDR2 is FQNNGV. Trimming pared 5 bases from V and 3 bases from J, leaving 20 bases between. The length of the CDR3 is 16 residues. Based on the CDR3 plus reference TRBV11-2 and TRBJ2-7, the full variable domain is EAGVAQSPRYKIIEKRQSVAFWCNPISGHATLYWYQQILGQGPKLLIQFQNNGVVDDSQLPKDRFSAERLKGVDSTLKIQPAKLEDSAVYLCASSEASWAGYYEQYFGPGTRLTVT.

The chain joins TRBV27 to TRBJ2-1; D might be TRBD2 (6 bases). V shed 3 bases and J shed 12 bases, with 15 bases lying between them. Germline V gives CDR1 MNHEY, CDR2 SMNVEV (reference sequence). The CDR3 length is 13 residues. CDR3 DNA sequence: TGTGCCAGCAGTTTGGGGGGTCTTTCGGTGCAGTTCTTC. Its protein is CASSLGGLSVQFF.

The CDR3 spells CASSSATGGEQYF. As DNA, the CDR3 is TGTGCCAGTAGTAGCGCGACAGGGGGCGAGCAGTACTTC. The chain employs TRBV19 and TRBJ2-7; 9 bases agree with TRBD1. Germline values: CDR1 LNHDA, CDR2 SQIVND (reference sequence). The CDR3 has 13 amino acids. V was pared by 4 bases and J by 6 bases, with 4 bases of the junction left unmatched.

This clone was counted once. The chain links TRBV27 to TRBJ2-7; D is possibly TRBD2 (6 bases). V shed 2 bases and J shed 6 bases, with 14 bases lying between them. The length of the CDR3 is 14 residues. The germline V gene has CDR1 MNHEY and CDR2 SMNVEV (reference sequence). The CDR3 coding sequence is TGTGCCAGCAGTTTAATTGGGGGGAATGTCGAGCAGTACTTC. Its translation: CASSLIGGNVEQYF.

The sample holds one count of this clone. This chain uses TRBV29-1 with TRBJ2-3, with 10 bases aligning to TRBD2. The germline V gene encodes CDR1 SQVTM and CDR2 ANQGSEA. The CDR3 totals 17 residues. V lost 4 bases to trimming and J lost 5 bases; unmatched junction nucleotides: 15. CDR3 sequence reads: CSVVPLSSGGSGDTQYF. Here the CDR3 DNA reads TGCAGCGTTGTTCCGTTGAGTAGCGGGGGGTCAGGAGATACGCAGTATTTT.

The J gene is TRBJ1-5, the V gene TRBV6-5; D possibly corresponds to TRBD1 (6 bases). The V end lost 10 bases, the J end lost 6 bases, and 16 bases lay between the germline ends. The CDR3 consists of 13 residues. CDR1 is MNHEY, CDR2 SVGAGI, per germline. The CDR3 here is CAIGGRSGQPQHF. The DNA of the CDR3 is TGTGCCATAGGGGGGAGGTCAGGTCAGCCCCAGCATTTT.

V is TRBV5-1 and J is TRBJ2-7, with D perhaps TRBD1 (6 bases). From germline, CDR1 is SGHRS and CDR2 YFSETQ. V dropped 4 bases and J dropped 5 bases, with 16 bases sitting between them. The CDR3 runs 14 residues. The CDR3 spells CASSREGRGDEQYF. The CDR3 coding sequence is TGCGCCAGCAGCCGGGAAGGCAGGGGTGACGAGCAGTACTTC.

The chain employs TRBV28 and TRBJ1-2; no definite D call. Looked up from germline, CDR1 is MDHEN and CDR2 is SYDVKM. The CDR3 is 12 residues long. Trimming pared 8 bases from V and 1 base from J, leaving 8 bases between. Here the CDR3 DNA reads TGTGCCAGCCTCCGCTTTAACTATGGCTACACCTTC. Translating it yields CASLRFNYGYTF.

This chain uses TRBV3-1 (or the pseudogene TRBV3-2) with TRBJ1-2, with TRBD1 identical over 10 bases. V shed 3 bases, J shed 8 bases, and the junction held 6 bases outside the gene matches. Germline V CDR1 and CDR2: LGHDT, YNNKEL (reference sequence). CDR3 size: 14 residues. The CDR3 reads CASSQLEGQGGYTF. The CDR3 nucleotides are TGTGCCAGCAGCCAGCTAGAGGGACAGGGGGGCTACACCTTC.

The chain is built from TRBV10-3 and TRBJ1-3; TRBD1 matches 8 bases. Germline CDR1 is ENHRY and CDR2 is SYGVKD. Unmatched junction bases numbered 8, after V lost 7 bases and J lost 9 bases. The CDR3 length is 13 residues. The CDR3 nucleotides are TGTGCCATCAAGGCGGGACAGGTTGGCACCATATATTTT. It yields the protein CAIKAGQVGTIYF.

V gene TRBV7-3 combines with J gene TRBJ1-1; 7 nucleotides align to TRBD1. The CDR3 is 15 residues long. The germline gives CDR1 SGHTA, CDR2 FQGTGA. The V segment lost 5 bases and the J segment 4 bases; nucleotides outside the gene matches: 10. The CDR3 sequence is CASSRYRGSGTEAFF. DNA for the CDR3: TGTGCCAGCAGCCGATACAGGGGAAGCGGCACTGAAGCTTTCTTT.

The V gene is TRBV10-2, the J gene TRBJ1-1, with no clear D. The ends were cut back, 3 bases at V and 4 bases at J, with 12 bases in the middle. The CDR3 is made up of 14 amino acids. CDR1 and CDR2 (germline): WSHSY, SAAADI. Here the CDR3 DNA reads TGCGCCAGCAGTGAAAACACGTTCGGCACTGAAGCTTTCTTT. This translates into CASSENTFGTEAFF.

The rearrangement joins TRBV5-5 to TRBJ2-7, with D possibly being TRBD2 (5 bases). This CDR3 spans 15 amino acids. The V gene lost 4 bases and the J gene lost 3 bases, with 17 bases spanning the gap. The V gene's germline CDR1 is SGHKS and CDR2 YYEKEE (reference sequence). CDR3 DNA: TGTGCCAGCAGCCAAACATCGGCGGACTTCTACGAGCAGTACTTC. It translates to CASSQTSADFYEQYF.

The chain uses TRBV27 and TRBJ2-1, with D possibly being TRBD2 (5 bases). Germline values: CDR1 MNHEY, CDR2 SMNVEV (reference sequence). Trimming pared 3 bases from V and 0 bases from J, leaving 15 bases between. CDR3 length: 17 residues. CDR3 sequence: CASSFTGNRLSYNEQFF. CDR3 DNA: TGTGCCAGCAGTTTTACGGGGAATCGCCTCTCCTACAATGAGCAGTTCTTC.

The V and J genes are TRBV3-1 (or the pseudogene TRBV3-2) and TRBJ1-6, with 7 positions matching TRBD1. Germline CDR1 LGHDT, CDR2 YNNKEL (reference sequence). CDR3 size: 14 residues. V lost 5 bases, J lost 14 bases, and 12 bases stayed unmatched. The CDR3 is CASSSQGVRMALHF. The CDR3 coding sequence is TGTGCCAGCAGCTCTCAGGGGGTGCGAATGGCCCTCCACTTT.

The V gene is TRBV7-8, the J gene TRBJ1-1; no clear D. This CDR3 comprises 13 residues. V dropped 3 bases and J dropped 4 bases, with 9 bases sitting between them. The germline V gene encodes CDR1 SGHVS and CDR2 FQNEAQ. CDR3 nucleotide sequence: TGTGCCAGCAGCTTTGACAACCCCACTGAAGCTTTCTTT. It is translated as CASSFDNPTEAFF.

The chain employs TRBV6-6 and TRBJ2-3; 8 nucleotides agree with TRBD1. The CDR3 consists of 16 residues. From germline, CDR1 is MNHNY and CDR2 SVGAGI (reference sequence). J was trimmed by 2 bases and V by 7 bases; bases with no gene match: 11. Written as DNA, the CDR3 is TGTGCCAGCAAGCGGGCAGGGGGCCCTTTCACAGATACGCAGTATTTT. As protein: CASKRAGGPFTDTQYF.

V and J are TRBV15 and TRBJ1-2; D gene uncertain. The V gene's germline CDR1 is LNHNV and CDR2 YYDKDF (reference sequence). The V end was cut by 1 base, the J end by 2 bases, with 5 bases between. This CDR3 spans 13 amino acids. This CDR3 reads CATSRAGNYGYTF. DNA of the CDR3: TGTGCCACCAGCAGAGCTGGGAACTATGGCTACACCTTC.

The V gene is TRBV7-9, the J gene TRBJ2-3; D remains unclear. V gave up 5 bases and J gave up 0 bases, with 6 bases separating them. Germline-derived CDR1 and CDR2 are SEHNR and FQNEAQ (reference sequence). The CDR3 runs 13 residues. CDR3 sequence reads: CASSPSSTDTQYF. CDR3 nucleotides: TGTGCCAGCAGCCCGTCAAGCACAGATACGCAGTATTTT.

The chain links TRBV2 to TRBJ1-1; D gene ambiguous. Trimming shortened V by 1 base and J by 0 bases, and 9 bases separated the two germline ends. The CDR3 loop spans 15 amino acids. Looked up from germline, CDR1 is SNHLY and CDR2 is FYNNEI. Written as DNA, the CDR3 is TGTGCCAGCAGTGAAGGGGCACCATTGAACACTGAAGCTTTCTTT. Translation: CASSEGAPLNTEAFF.

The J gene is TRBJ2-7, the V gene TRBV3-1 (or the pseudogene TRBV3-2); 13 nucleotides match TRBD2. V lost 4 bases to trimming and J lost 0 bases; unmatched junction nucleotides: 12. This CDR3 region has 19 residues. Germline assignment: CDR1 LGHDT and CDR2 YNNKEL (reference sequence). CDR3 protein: CASSPARLAGGAFSYEQYF. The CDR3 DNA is TGTGCCAGCAGCCCGGCCCGACTAGCGGGAGGAGCTTTCTCCTACGAGCAGTACTTC.

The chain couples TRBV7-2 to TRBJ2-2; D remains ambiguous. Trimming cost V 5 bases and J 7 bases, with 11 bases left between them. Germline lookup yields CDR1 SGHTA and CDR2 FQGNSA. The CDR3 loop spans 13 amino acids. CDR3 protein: CASSKTVFGELFF. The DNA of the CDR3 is TGTGCCAGCAGCAAGACCGTGTTCGGGGAGCTGTTTTTT.

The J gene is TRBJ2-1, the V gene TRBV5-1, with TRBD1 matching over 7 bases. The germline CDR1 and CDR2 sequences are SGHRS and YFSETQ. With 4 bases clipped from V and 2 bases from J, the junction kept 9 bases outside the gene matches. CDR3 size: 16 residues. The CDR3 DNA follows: TGCGCCAGCAGCGGCGACCTACAGGGGACCTACAATGAGCAGTTCTTC. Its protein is CASSGDLQGTYNEQFF.

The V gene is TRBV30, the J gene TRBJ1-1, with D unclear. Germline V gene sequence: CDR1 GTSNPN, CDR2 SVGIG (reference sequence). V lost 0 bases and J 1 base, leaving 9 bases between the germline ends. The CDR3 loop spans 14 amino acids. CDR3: CAWSVLERNTEAFF. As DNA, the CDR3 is TGTGCCTGGAGTGTACTAGAGAGGAACACTGAAGCTTTCTTT.

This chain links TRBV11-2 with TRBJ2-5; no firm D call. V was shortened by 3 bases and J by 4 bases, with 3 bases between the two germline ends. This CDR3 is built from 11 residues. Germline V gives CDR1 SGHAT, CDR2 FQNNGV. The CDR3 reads CASSLGETQYF. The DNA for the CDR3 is TGTGCCAGCAGCTTGGGAGAGACCCAGTACTTC.

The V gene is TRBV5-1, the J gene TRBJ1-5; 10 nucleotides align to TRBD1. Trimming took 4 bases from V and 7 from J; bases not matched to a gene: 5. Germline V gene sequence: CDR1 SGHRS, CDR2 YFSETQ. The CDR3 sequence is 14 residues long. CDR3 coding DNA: TGCGCCAGCAGCAAAGGACAGGGGGACCAGCCCCAGCATTTT. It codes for CASSKGQGDQPQHF.

The DNA for the CDR3 is TGTGCCAGCAGTTTAAGTCCTTCCCCTAGCGGAAAAGAGACCCAGTACTTC. It codes for CASSLSPSPSGKETQYF. The J gene is TRBJ2-5, the V gene TRBV27, with TRBD2 identical over 7 bases. The junction had 12 bases not matched to a gene; V was cut back by 2 bases and J by 3 bases. The CDR3 extends over 17 amino acids. Germline V gene sequence: CDR1 MNHEY, CDR2 SMNVEV (reference sequence).

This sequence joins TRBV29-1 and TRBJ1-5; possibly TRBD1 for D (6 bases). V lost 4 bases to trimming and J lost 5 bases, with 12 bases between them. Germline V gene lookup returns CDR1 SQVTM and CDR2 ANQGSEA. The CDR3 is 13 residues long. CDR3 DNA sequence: TGCAGCGTTGCGGGGGCGGATTATCAGCCCCAGCATTTT. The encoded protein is CSVAGADYQPQHF.

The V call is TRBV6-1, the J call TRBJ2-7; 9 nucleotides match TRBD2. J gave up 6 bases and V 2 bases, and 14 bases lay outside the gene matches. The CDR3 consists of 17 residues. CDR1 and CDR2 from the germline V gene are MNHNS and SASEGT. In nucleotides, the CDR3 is TGTGCCAGCAGTGAACGTATGATGTCTAGCGGGGCTGGCGAGCAGTACTTC. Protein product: CASSERMMSSGAGEQYF.